The sequence of this TCR beta chain was determined in a study of blood T cell repertoires in COVID-19. Looking at the study overall: The study drew acute and convalescent COVID-19 samples from the United States, Italy and Spain. The analysed material was cDNA or gDNA that came from T cells, B-cell-depleted T cells, or PBMCs.

Original analysis: The authors estimated nucleated cell counts from reference gene primer amplification. Clones were read by immunoSEQ multiplex PCR, and TCRdb kept only the in-frame ones, dropping some. Clone size and the V and J calls come from that table; the DNA yielded D and trimming. The sample consists of some 41,000 clones, over 80% of them appearing once. V lost 5 bases to trimming and J lost 7 bases; unmatched junction nucleotides: 11. The germline gives CDR1 SEHNR, CDR2 FQNEAQ (reference sequence). The CDR3 length is 15 residues. The chain recombines TRBV7-9 with TRBJ2-1; the match to TRBD1 covers 7 bases. The sequence came from a woman in her 30s in a cohort sampled during active COVID-19. Input material: peripheral blood. This chain's CDR3 is CASSASGTAKNEQFF. The CDR3 bases are TGTGCCAGCAGCGCTTCCGGGACAGCAAAAAATGAGCAGTTCTTC.